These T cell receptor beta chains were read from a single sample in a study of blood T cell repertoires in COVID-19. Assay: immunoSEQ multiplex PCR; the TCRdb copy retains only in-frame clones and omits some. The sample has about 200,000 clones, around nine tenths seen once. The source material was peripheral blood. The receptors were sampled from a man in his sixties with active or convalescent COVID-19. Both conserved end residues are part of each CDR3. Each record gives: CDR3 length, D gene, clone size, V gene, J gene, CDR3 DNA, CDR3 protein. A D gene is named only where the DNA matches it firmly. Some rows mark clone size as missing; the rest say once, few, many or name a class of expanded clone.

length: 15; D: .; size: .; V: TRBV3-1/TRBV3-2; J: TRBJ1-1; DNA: TGTGCCAGCAGCCAAGGTGAGAACCTTATACCTGAAGCTTTCTTT; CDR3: CASSQGENLIPEAFF
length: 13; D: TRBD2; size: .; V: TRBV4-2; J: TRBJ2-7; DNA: TGTGCCAGCAGCCAGTGGGGGGGGTACGAGCAGTACTTC; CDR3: CASSQWGGYEQYF
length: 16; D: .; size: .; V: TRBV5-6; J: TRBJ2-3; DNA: TGTGCCAGCAGCTTTCCCGGGCGGGGCGAAAGGGATACGCAGTATTTT; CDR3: CASSFPGRGERDTQYF
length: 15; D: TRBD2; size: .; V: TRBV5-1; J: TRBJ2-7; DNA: TGCGCCAGCAGCTTCCCAGCGGGGGGCTCCTACGAGCAGTACTTC; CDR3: CASSFPAGGSYEQYF
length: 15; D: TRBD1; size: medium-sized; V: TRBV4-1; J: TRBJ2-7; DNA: TGCGCCAGCAGCCAACCCGGGACAGGGGATCACGAGCAGTACTTC; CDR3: CASSQPGTGDHEQYF
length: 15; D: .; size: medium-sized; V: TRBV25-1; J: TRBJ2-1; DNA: TGTGCCAGCAGTGAATTGGCAGGGGTATCCAATGAGCAGTTCTTC; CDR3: CASSELAGVSNEQFF
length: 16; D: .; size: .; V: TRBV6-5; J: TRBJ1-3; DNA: TGTGCCAGCAGTTACTCGAGCTCCCTCTCTGGAAACACCATATATTTT; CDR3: CASSYSSSLSGNTIYF
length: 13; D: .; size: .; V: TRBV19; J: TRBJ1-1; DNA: TGTGCCAGTAGCCGGGGAGGGTCGAGGGGAGCTTTCTTT; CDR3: CASSRGGSRGAFF
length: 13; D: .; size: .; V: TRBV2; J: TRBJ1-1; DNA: TGTGCCAGCAGTGAATTAGGCAGCGAGGGAGCTTTCTTT; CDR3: CASSELGSEGAFF
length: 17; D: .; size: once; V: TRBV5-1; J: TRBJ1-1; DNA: TGCGCCAGCAGCTTGGGGGTTACAGCAAGAATGAACACTGAAGCTTTCTTT; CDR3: CASSLGVTARMNTEAFF
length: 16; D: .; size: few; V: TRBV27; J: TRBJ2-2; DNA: TGTGCCAGCAGTTCGAACAAGGGAGGTTCGGCCGGGGAGCTGTTTTTT; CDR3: CASSSNKGGSAGELFF
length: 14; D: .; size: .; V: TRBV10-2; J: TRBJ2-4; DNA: TGCGCCAGCAGTGAGGCAGCGGCCAAAAACATTCAGTACTTC; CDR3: CASSEAAAKNIQYF
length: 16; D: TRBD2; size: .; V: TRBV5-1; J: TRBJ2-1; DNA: TGCGCCAGCAGCTTGGCCGTCCTAGCGGGGGGAAATGAGCAGTTCTTC; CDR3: CASSLAVLAGGNEQFF
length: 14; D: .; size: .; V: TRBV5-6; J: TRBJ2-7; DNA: TGTGCCAGCAAGCCGGGACAAAGCTCCTACGAGCAGTACTTC; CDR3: CASKPGQSSYEQYF
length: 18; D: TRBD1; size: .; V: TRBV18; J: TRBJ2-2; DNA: TGTGCCAGCTCACCTAGGACAGGGGAAATTCAGAACACCGGGGAGCTGTTTTTT; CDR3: CASSPRTGEIQNTGELFF
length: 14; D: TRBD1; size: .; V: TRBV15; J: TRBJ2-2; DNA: TGTGCCACCAGCGGGGACAGGAACACCGGGGAGCTGTTTTTT; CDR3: CATSGDRNTGELFF
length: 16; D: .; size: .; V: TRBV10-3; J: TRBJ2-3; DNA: TGTGCCACGCAAGGAGTCGGGACAACCAGCACAGATACGCAGTATTTT; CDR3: CATQGVGTTSTDTQYF
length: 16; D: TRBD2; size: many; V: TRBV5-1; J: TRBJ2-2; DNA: TGCGCCAGCAGCCAGACTAGCGCCCCGAACACCGGGGAGCTGTTTTTT; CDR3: CASSQTSAPNTGELFF
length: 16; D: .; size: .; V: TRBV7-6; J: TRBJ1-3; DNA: TGTGCCAGCAGCCCTACTCAGGGTCCCTCTGGAAACACCATATATTTT; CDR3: CASSPTQGPSGNTIYF
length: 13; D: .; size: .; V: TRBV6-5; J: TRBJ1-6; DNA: TGTGGTGCCGGGAATCGGGGAAATGCGCCCCTCCACTTT; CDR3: CGAGNRGNAPLHF
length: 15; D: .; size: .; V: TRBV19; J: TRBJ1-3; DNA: TGTGCCAGTAGTATCCACACAGGGACGGGAAACACCATATATTTT; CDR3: CASSIHTGTGNTIYF
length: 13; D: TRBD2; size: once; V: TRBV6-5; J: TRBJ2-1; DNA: TGTGCCAGCAGGGGAGGGGCCTACAATGAGCAGTTCTTC; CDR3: CASRGGAYNEQFF
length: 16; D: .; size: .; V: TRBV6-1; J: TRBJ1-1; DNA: TGTGCCAGCAGTGAACTATGGGGCAGATTGAACACTGAAGCTTTCTTT; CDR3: CASSELWGRLNTEAFF
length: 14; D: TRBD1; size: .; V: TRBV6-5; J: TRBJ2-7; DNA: TGTGCCAGCAGCCGACAGGGGGGGTCGGGGGAGCAGTACTTC; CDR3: CASSRQGGSGEQYF
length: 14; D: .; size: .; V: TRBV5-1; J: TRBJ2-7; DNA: TGCGCCAGCAGCTTGGCAAGCCACTCCTACGAGCAGTACTTC; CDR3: CASSLASHSYEQYF
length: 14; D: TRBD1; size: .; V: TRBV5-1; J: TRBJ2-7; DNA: TGCGCCAGCAGCATGGGACAGGGTGGGAGCGAGCAGTACTTC; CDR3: CASSMGQGGSEQYF
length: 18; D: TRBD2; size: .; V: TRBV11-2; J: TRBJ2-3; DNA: TGTGCCAGCAGCTTAGGGGTCCGACTAGCGGGGGGCCCCGATACGCAGTATTTT; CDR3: CASSLGVRLAGGPDTQYF
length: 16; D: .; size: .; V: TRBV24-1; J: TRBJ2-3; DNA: TGTGCCACCAGTGATTCAGCCAGGTCTAGCACAGATACGCAGTATTTT; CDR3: CATSDSARSSTDTQYF
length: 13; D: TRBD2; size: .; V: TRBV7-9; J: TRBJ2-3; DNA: TGTGCCAGCAGCTGGACTAGCGGAGATACGCAGTATTTT; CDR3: CASSWTSGDTQYF
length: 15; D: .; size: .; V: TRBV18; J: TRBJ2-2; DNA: TGTGCCAGCTCCCCCAAACCGGGTGGCACCGGGGAGCTGTTTTTT; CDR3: CASSPKPGGTGELFF
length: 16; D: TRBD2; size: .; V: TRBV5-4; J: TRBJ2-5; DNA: TGTGCCAGCAGACCGGGACTAGCGGGGTACCAAGAGACCCAGTACTTC; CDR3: CASRPGLAGYQETQYF
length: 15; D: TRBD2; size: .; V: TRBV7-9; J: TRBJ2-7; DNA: TGTGCCAGCAGCTTAGGCCCTAGCGGGGGCTACGAGCAGTACTTC; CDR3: CASSLGPSGGYEQYF
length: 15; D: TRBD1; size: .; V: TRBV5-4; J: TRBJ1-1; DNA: TGTGCCAGCAGGCCAGGGGGCGGTTGGGACACTGAAGCTTTCTTT; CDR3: CASRPGGGWDTEAFF
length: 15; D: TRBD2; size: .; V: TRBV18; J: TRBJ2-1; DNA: TGTGCCAGCTCACCCGTGGTAGCGGGGTTAAATGAGCAGTTCTTC; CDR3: CASSPVVAGLNEQFF
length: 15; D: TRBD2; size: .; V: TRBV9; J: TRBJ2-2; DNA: TGTGCCAGCAGCGCGGGGGGGATCGTCACCGGGGAGCTGTTTTTT; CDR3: CASSAGGIVTGELFF
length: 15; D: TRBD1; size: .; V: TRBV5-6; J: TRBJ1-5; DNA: TGTGCCAGCAGCCTTTGGGGGACAGGGGAGCAGCCCCAGCATTTT; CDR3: CASSLWGTGEQPQHF
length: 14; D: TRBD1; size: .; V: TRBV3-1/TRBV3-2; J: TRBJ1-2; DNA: TGTGCCAGCAGCCCACAGGGGTCTAACTATGGCTACACCTTC; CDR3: CASSPQGSNYGYTF
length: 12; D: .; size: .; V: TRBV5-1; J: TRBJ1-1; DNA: TGCGCCAGCAGCTTAATGAGCCCTGAAGCTTTCTTT; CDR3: CASSLMSPEAFF
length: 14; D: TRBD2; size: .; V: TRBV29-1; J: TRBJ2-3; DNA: TGCAGCGTCCCTAGCGGGGGGAGGGGAGATACGCAGTATTTT; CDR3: CSVPSGGRGDTQYF
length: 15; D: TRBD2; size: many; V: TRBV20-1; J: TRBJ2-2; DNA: TGCAGTGCCAGTAGCGGGGGCCCGAACACCGGGGAGCTGTTTTTT; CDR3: CSASSGGPNTGELFF
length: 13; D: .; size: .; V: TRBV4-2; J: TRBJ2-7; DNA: TGTGCCAGCAGCCAAGATTTGTATTACGAGCAGTACTTC; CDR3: CASSQDLYYEQYF
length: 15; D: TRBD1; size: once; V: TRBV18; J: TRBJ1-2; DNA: TGTGCCAGCTCACTAGGGGACAGGGGGCTTTATGGCTACACCTTC; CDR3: CASSLGDRGLYGYTF
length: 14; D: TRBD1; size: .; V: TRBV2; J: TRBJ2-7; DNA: TGTGCCAGCAGTTACGGCAGGGGGCGAGGCGAGCAGTACTTC; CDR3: CASSYGRGRGEQYF
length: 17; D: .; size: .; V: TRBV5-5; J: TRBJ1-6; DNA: TGTGCCAGCAGTTCGGGAGGGCTTAGCTCCTATAATTCACCCCTCCACTTT; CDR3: CASSSGGLSSYNSPLHF
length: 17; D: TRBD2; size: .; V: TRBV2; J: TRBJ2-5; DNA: TGTGCCAGCTTGCTAGCGGGGGGGCCTCCAAGCCAAGAGACCCAGTACTTC; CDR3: CASLLAGGPPSQETQYF
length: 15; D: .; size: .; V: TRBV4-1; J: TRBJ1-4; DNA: TGCGCCAGCAGCCAAGAACCAGGCACTAGGGAAAAACTGTTTTTT; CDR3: CASSQEPGTREKLFF
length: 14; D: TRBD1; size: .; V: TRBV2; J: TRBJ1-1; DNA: TGTGCCAGCAGTTTACCGACAGGGGACACTGAAGCTTTCTTT; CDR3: CASSLPTGDTEAFF
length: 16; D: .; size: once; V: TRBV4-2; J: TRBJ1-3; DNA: TGTGCCAGCAGCCAAGATCTTTCTCCTCGAGGTAACACCATATATTTT; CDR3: CASSQDLSPRGNTIYF
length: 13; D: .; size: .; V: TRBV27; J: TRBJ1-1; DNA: TGTGCCAGCAGTCGGGGTTTGAACACTGAAGCTTTCTTT; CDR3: CASSRGLNTEAFF
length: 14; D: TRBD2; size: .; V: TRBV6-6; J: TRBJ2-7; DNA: TGTGCCAGCATCCCTAGCGGGGGGGCGGGCGAGCAGTACTTC; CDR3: CASIPSGGAGEQYF